Listed below are T cell receptor beta chains from one sample, sequenced in a study of blood T cell repertoires in COVID-19. Method: immunoSEQ multiplex PCR; TCRdb's copy keeps in-frame clones and lacks some. The table records about 260,000 clones, 85% to 90% of them present only once. Sequencing input: PBMCs or T cells enriched from blood (not recorded which). The receptors originated from a man aged 45-65 years who had been exposed to COVID-19. Each CDR3 is given with its conserved first and last residue. D genes are given only for firm matches. Clone size appears in some rows only: once, few, many, or a class for an expanded clone.

size: .
V: TRBV5-1
D: TRBD2
J: TRBJ2-1
CDR3: CASSSASGPSLNEQFF
DNA: TGCGCCAGCAGCTCAGCTAGCGGGCCTTCTTTAAATGAGCAGTTCTTC

size: .
V: TRBV4-1
D: TRBD1
J: TRBJ2-5
CDR3: CASSQGQIQETQYF
DNA: TGCGCCAGCAGCCAGGGACAGATCCAAGAGACCCAGTACTTC

size: .
V: TRBV29-1
D: .
J: TRBJ2-4
CDR3: CSAREQGKNIQYF
DNA: TGCAGCGCAAGGGAACAGGGTAAAAACATTCAGTACTTC

size: .
V: TRBV5-1
D: .
J: TRBJ2-4
CDR3: CASSLGQNNIQYF
DNA: TGCGCCAGCAGCTTAGGACAGAATAACATTCAGTACTTC

size: .
V: TRBV9
D: TRBD1
J: TRBJ2-3
CDR3: CASSVAGGDTQYF
DNA: TGTGCCAGCAGCGTAGCAGGGGGAGATACGCAGTATTTT

size: few
V: TRBV4-2
D: TRBD2
J: TRBJ2-3
CDR3: CASSQVSSGGNGDTQYF
DNA: TGTGCCAGCAGCCAAGTCTCTAGCGGGGGGAATGGGGATACGCAGTATTTT

size: .
V: TRBV4-1
D: .
J: TRBJ1-1
CDR3: CASSQETRPFF
DNA: TGCGCCAGCAGCCAAGAGACCAGGCCTTTCTTT

size: once
V: TRBV30
D: TRBD1
J: TRBJ2-2
CDR3: CAWSSRTGEVGELFF
DNA: TGTGCCTGGTCCTCTCGGACAGGGGAGGTCGGGGAGCTGTTTTTT

size: .
V: TRBV30
D: .
J: TRBJ1-6
CDR3: CAWSVGTGSYNSPLHF
DNA: TGTGCCTGGAGTGTAGGCACAGGCTCCTATAATTCACCCCTCCACTTT

size: .
V: TRBV10-3
D: .
J: TRBJ2-3
CDR3: CAISTGLTTDTQYF
DNA: TGTGCCATCAGCACGGGACTTACAACAGATACGCAGTATTTT

size: .
V: TRBV28
D: .
J: TRBJ2-5
CDR3: CASSLQETQYF
DNA: TGTGCCAGCAGTCTACAAGAGACCCAGTACTTC

size: .
V: TRBV2
D: .
J: TRBJ1-5
CDR3: CASSAQQGYSNQPQHF
DNA: TGTGCCAGCAGTGCCCAACAGGGTTATAGCAATCAGCCCCAGCATTTT

size: .
V: TRBV28
D: .
J: TRBJ1-2
CDR3: CASSSLFYGYTF
DNA: TGTGCCAGCAGCTCTTTATTCTATGGCTACACCTTC

size: .
V: TRBV27
D: .
J: TRBJ1-5
CDR3: CASSLRYYSNQPQHF
DNA: TGTGCCAGCAGTTTACGCTATTATAGCAATCAGCCCCAGCATTTT

size: .
V: TRBV20-1
D: .
J: TRBJ2-4
CDR3: CSARVKNIQYF
DNA: TGCAGTGCTAGAGTAAAAAACATTCAGTACTTC

size: few
V: TRBV30
D: .
J: TRBJ1-6
CDR3: CAWSVKRGLNSPLHF
DNA: TGTGCCTGGAGTGTAAAGAGAGGGTTGAATTCACCCCTCCACTTT

size: .
V: TRBV27
D: .
J: TRBJ1-6
CDR3: CASSLELNSPLHF
DNA: TGTGCCAGCAGCCTAGAACTTAATTCACCCCTCCACTTT

size: .
V: TRBV29-1
D: TRBD1
J: TRBJ1-1
CDR3: CSAPGTGGELIEAFF
DNA: TGCAGCGCCCCCGGGACAGGGGGCGAGTTGATCGAAGCTTTCTTT

size: few
V: TRBV5-1
D: .
J: TRBJ2-3
CDR3: CASSLGGWGDTQYF
DNA: TGCGCCAGCAGCCTTGGGGGCTGGGGAGATACGCAGTATTTT

size: .
V: TRBV15
D: .
J: TRBJ1-4
CDR3: CATSREGQTNEKLFF
DNA: TGTGCCACCAGCAGAGAGGGACAAACTAATGAAAAACTGTTTTTT

size: .
V: TRBV3-1/TRBV3-2
D: .
J: TRBJ1-3
CDR3: CASSQEGRGNTIYF
DNA: TGTGCCAGCAGCCAAGAGGGGCGCGGAAACACCATATATTTT

size: .
V: TRBV2
D: .
J: TRBJ1-2
CDR3: CASSPGAQYGYTF
DNA: TGTGCCAGCAGCCCTGGGGCCCAGTATGGCTACACCTTC

size: .
V: TRBV19
D: TRBD1
J: TRBJ1-1
CDR3: CASRAGGMGTEAFF
DNA: TGTGCCAGTAGGGCAGGGGGCATGGGCACTGAAGCTTTCTTT

size: .
V: TRBV5-1
D: .
J: TRBJ2-3
CDR3: CASSPLLSTSTDTQYF
DNA: TGCGCCAGCAGCCCCCTACTGAGTACTAGCACAGATACGCAGTATTTT

size: .
V: TRBV28
D: .
J: TRBJ2-2
CDR3: CASIPGSTSSGELFF
DNA: TGTGCCAGCATCCCCGGTAGCACTTCTTCCGGGGAGCTGTTTTTT

size: .
V: TRBV27
D: .
J: TRBJ2-1
CDR3: CASSAGLPSYNEQFF
DNA: TGTGCCAGCTCCGCCGGACTCCCCTCCTACAATGAGCAGTTCTTC

size: .
V: TRBV27
D: .
J: TRBJ1-5
CDR3: CASSLIGGLGNQPQHF
DNA: TGTGCCAGCAGTTTAATAGGGGGTTTGGGCAATCAGCCCCAGCATTTT

size: .
V: TRBV5-1
D: TRBD2
J: TRBJ2-3
CDR3: CASSLAMGLAGLSDTQYF
DNA: TGCGCCAGCAGCTTGGCCATGGGACTAGCGGGCTTATCAGATACGCAGTATTTT

size: .
V: TRBV28
D: TRBD2
J: TRBJ2-1
CDR3: CASSKAIAGWGSYNEQFF
DNA: TGTGCCAGCAGTAAGGCTATAGCGGGATGGGGCTCCTACAATGAGCAGTTCTTC

size: .
V: TRBV6-6
D: TRBD1
J: TRBJ1-3
CDR3: CASTWDRGNTIYF
DNA: TGTGCCAGCACTTGGGACAGGGGCAACACCATATATTTT

size: .
V: TRBV25-1
D: .
J: TRBJ1-4
CDR3: CASSEARENEKLFF
DNA: TGTGCCAGCAGTGAAGCAAGGGAGAATGAAAAACTGTTTTTT

size: .
V: TRBV4-2
D: TRBD2
J: TRBJ2-3
CDR3: CASSQEGGGSTDTQYF
DNA: TGTGCCAGCAGCCAAGAGGGCGGGGGGAGCACAGATACGCAGTATTTT

size: .
V: TRBV3-1/TRBV3-2
D: .
J: TRBJ2-7
CDR3: CASSQDSGESSYEQYF
DNA: TGTGCCAGCAGCCAAGATTCTGGAGAGAGCTCCTACGAGCAGTACTTC

size: .
V: TRBV24-1
D: TRBD1
J: TRBJ2-6
CDR3: CATSDGTGVFGANVLTF
DNA: TGTGCCACCAGTGATGGGACAGGGGTGTTTGGGGCCAACGTCCTGACTTTC

size: .
V: TRBV11-3
D: .
J: TRBJ2-3
CDR3: CASSTRMTGTDTQYF
DNA: TGTGCCAGCAGCACTCGAATGACAGGAACGGATACGCAGTATTTT

size: few
V: TRBV14
D: .
J: TRBJ2-2
CDR3: CASSQEGRLPGELFF
DNA: TGTGCCAGCAGCCAAGAGGGGCGCCTGCCCGGGGAGCTGTTTTTT

size: .
V: TRBV27
D: TRBD1
J: TRBJ1-5
CDR3: CASRREGAGGFFSNQPQHF
DNA: TGTGCCAGCAGGAGGGAGGGAGCAGGGGGCTTTTTTAGCAATCAGCCCCAGCATTTT

size: .
V: TRBV7-7
D: .
J: TRBJ2-6
CDR3: CASSLGPYSGANVLTF
DNA: TGTGCTAGCAGCTTAGGGCCATACTCTGGGGCCAACGTCCTGACTTTC

size: .
V: TRBV5-1
D: .
J: TRBJ1-1
CDR3: CASSFEGRGQEAFF
DNA: TGCGCCAGCAGCTTTGAGGGCCGTGGACAGGAAGCTTTCTTT

size: .
V: TRBV27
D: .
J: TRBJ1-4
CDR3: CASSPTHLNEKLFF
DNA: TGTGCCAGCAGCCCGACACATCTTAATGAAAAACTGTTTTTT

size: .
V: TRBV10-3
D: .
J: TRBJ2-1
CDR3: CAISNRDGSYNEQFF
DNA: TGTGCCATCAGTAACAGGGATGGTTCCTACAATGAGCAGTTCTTC

size: .
V: TRBV5-1
D: TRBD1
J: TRBJ1-4
CDR3: CASSPGTANEKLFF
DNA: TGCGCCAGCAGCCCCGGGACAGCGAATGAAAAACTGTTTTTT

size: once
V: TRBV10-3
D: TRBD1
J: TRBJ2-7
CDR3: CAIRQNRDSYEQYF
DNA: TGTGCCATCAGGCAGAATCGGGACAGCTACGAGCAGTACTTC

size: .
V: TRBV6-5
D: TRBD1
J: TRBJ1-1
CDR3: CASMEQGGLNTEAFF
DNA: TGTGCCAGCATGGAACAGGGGGGCCTGAACACTGAAGCTTTCTTT

size: .
V: TRBV18
D: .
J: TRBJ1-1
CDR3: CASSPYIGQEAFF
DNA: TGTGCCAGCTCACCATATATCGGACAGGAAGCTTTCTTT

size: .
V: TRBV28
D: TRBD2
J: TRBJ2-3
CDR3: CASSLGLAGTDTQYF
DNA: TGTGCCAGCAGTTTGGGGCTAGCGGGCACAGATACGCAGTATTTT